The 5 T cell receptor beta chains presented below share a single source sample, sequenced in a study of vaccination and CD4 T cells after COVID-19. Researchers used the Oncomine TCR Beta short-read assay to sequence DNA from cultured CD4+ T cells. TCRdb processed the PCR reads anew with MiXCR; each CDR3 protein has one entry. The sample has about 18,000 distinct CDR3 sequences; around 80% are singletons. Treatment in this sample: roughly ten-day PBMC culture with coronavirus spike peptide pools or control peptides (ViraFEST assay). The antigens for these receptors are not known. The sequences come from CD4+ T cells from blood, cultured in vitro, collected after SARS-CoV-2 vaccination. Every receptor here comes from a human donor who received a COVID-19 vaccine.

There are a few counts of this clonotype. The genes are TRBV6-2 or TRBV6-3 and TRBJ1-6, with TRBD1 as a possible D gene (6 bases). Germline values: CDR1 MNHEY, CDR2 SVGEGT. V dropped 8 bases and J dropped 0 bases, with 14 bases sitting between them. The CDR3 spans 16 residues. CDR3 coding DNA: TGTGCCAGCTTCATAGGGGGGAGCTCCTATAATTCACCCCTCCACTTT. Its translation: CASFIGGSSYNSPLHF.

This clonotype was seen a few times. The chain uses TRBV7-9 and TRBJ1-1; 9 nucleotides match TRBD1. The CDR3 loop spans 15 amino acids. Germline CDR1 and CDR2: SEHNR and FQNEAQ (reference sequence). The J segment lost 3 bases and the V segment lost 6 bases, leaving 8 bases of the junction unmatched. The CDR3 sequence is CASRSTGGRDTEAFF. CDR3 nucleotide sequence: TGTGCCAGCAGATCTACAGGGGGCAGGGACACTGAAGCTTTCTTT.

This chain's CDR3 is CASSFHQGAVYEQYF. For the CDR3, the DNA is TGTGCCAGCAGCTTTCATCAGGGGGCGGTTTACGAGCAGTACTTC. The chain has TRBV7-8 and TRBJ2-7; 8 nucleotides line up with TRBD1. The V gene's germline CDR1 is SGHVS and CDR2 FQNEAQ. The CDR3 is 15 residues long. V gave up 3 bases and J gave up 4 bases; unmatched junction bases: 8.

This chain joins TRBV11-3 and TRBJ1-5; no firm D call. Germline V gene sequence: CDR1 SGHNT, CDR2 YENEEA. The V and J ends lost 5 bases and 5 bases respectively, with 16 bases between them. This CDR3 has 15 residues. CDR3 loop: CASSLFPGYHQPQHF. CDR3 DNA: TGTGCCAGCAGCCTCTTTCCGGGTTATCATCAGCCCCAGCATTTT.

A few counts support this clonotype. This chain joins TRBV6-1 and TRBJ1-2; no clear D. Trimming stripped 2 bases from V and 3 bases from J, with 7 bases between. Per germline, CDR1 MNHNS and CDR2 SASEGT. This CDR3 has 13 amino acids. The DNA of the CDR3 is TGTGCCAGCAGTGAATTTGCGGACTATGGCTACACCTTC. Its protein product is CASSEFADYGYTF.